This TCR beta chain was recorded in a study of blood T cell repertoires in COVID-19. Study information: T cells, B-cell-depleted T cells, or PBMCs provided the cDNA or gDNA that served as material.

V was cut by 5 bases and J by 0 bases, with 11 bases left in between. The germline gives CDR1 SGHNT, CDR2 YENEEA. The CDR3 is made up of 15 amino acids. Seattle enrolled patients during active infection and tracked them longitudinally. Authors' methods: Reference gene primer amplification in the assay estimated nucleated cell counts. Using immunoSEQ multiplex PCR, the repertoire was profiled, and TCRdb retains in-frame clones only, with some absent. The D gene and trimming were derived from the DNA, and the V and J assignments and clone size from that table. The sample lists a few hundred thousand clones, approximately 91% occurring once.

The sequenced material came from peripheral blood. This TCR came from a person under 35 with COVID-19, enrolled during active disease. V gene TRBV11-3 combines with J gene TRBJ1-3, with D unresolved. CDR3 nucleotide sequence: TGTGCCAGCAGCCTGGGCGGGAGCTCTGGAAACACCATATATTTT. Protein product: CASSLGGSSGNTIYF.